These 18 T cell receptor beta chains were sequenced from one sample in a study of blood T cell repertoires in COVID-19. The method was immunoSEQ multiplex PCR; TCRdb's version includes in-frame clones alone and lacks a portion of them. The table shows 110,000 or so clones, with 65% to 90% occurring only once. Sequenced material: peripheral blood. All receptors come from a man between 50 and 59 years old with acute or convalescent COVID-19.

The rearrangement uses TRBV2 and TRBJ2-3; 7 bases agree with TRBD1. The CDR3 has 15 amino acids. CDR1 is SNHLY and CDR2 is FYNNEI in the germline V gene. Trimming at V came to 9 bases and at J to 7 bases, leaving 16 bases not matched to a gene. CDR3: CASTRGQWGLHTQYF. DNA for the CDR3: TGTGCCAGTACCCGGGGACAGTGGGGTTTGCATACGCAGTATTTT.

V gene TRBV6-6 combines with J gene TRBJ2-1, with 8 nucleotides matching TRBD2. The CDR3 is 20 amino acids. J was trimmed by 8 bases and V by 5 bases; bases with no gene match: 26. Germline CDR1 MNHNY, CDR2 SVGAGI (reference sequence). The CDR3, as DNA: TGTGCCAGCAGTCCCCGTTTCGGGGGGCCTAGAGCGGGAGTCGTGGATGAGCAGTTCTTC. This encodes CASSPRFGGPRAGVVDEQFF.

CDR3 DNA sequence: TGCAGTGCTAGTACAGGACCTGGCTACACCTTC. Protein sequence: CSASTGPGYTF. The rearrangement joins TRBV20-1 to TRBJ1-2, with TRBD1 as a possible D gene (5 bases). The CDR3 is made up of 11 amino acids. V was trimmed by 3 bases and J by 7 bases, leaving 9 bases between them. Looked up from germline, CDR1 is DFQATT and CDR2 is SNEGSKA (reference sequence).

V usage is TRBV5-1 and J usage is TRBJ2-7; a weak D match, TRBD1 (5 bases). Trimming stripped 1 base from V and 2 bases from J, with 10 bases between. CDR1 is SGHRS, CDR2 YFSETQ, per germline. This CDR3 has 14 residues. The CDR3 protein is CASSLQQEPYEQYF. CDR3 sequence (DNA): TGCGCCAGCAGCTTGCAACAGGAACCCTACGAGCAGTACTTC. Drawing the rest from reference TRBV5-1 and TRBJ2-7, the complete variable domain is KAGVTQTPRYLIKTRGQQVTLSCSPISGHRSVSWYQQTPGQGLQFLFEYFSETQRNKGNFPGRFSGRQFSNSRSEMNVSTLELGDSALYLCASSLQQEPYEQYFGPGTRLTVT.

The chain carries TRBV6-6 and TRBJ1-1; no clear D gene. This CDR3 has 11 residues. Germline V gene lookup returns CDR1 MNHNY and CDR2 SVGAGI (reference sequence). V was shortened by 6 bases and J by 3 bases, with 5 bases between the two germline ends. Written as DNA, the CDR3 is TGTGCCAGCAGGTTCGACACTGAAGCTTTCTTT. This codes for CASRFDTEAFF.

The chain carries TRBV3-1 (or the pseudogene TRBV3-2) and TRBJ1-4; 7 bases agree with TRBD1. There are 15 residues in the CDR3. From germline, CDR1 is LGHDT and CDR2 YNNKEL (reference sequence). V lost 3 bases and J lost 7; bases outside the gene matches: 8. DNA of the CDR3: TGTGCCAGCAGCCATTCAGGGGGATTAGTTGAAAAACTGTTTTTT. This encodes CASSHSGGLVEKLFF.

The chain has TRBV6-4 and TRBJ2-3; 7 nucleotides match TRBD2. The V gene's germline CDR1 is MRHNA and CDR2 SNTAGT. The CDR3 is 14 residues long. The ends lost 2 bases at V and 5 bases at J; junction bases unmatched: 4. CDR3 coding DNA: TGTGCCAGCAGTGACCCCGGGACTAAAGATACGCAGTATTTT. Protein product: CASSDPGTKDTQYF.

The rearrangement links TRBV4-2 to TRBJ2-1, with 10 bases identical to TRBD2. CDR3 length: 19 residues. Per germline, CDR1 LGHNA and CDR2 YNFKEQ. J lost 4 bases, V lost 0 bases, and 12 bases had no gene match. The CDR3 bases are TGTGCCAGCAGCCAAGAAGGGAGCGGGGGGGCCGGGGCTTACAATGAGCAGTTCTTC. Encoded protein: CASSQEGSGGAGAYNEQFF.

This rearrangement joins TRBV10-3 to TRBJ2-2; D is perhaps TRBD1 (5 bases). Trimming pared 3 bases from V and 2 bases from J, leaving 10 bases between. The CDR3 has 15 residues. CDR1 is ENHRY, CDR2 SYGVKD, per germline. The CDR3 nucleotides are TGTGCCATCAGTGATTGGCAGGGTAACACCGGGGAGCTGTTTTTT. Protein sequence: CAISDWQGNTGELFF.

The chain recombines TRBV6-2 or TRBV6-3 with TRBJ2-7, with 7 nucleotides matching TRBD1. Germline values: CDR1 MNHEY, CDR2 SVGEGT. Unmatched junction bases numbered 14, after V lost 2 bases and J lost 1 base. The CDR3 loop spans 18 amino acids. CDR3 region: CASSYHPSGTEKSYEQYF. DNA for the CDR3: TGTGCCAGCAGTTACCACCCGTCCGGGACAGAGAAATCCTACGAGCAGTACTTC.

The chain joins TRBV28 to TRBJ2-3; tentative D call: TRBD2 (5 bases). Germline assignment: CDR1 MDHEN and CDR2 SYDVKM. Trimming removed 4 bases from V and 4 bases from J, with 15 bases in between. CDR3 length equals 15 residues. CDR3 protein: CASSSPQRYADTQYF. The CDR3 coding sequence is TGTGCCAGCAGTTCACCCCAGCGGTATGCAGATACGCAGTATTTT.

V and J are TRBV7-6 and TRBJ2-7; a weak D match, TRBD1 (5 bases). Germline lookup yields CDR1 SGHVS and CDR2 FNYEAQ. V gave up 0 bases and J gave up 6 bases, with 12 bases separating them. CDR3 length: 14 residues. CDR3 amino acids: CASSLALRTTEQYF. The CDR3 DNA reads TGTGCCAGCAGCTTAGCGCTTAGGACAACCGAGCAGTACTTC.

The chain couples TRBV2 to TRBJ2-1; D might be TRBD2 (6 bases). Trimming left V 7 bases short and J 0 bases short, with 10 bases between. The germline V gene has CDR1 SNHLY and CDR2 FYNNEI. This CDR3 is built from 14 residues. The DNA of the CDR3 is TGTGCCAGCAATGACGGGAGCTCCTACAATGAGCAGTTCTTC. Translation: CASNDGSSYNEQFF.

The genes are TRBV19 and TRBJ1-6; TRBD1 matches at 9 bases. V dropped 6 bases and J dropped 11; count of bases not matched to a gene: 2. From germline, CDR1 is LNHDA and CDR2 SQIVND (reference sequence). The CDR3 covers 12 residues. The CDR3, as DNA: TGTGCCAGTAGGGACAGGGGTCCACCCCTCCACTTT. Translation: CASRDRGPPLHF.

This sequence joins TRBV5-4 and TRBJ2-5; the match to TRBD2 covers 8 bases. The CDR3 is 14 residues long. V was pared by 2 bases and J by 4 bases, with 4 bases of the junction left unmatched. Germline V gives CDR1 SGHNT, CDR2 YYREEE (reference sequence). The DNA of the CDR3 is TGTGCCAGCAGCTTAGCCGGGGGGGCAGAGACCCAGTACTTC. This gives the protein CASSLAGGAETQYF.

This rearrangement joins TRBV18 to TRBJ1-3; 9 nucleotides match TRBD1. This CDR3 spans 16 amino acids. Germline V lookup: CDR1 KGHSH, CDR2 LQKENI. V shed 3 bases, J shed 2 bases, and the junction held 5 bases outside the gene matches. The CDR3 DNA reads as TGTGCCAGCTCACCGGGACAGGGTTCTGCTGGAAACACCATATATTTT. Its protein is CASSPGQGSAGNTIYF. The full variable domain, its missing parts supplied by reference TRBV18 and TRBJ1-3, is NAGVMQNPRHLVRRRGQEARLRCSPMKGHSHVYWYRQLPEEGLKFMVYLQKENIIDESGMPKERFSAEFPKEGPSILRIQQVVRGDSAAYFCASSPGQGSAGNTIYFGEGSWLTVV.

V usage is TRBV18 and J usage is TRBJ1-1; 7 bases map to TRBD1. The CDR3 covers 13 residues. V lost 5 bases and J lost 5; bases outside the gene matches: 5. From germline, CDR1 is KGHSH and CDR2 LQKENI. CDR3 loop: CASSTKQGTEAFF. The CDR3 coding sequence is TGTGCCAGCTCAACTAAACAGGGGACTGAAGCTTTCTTT.

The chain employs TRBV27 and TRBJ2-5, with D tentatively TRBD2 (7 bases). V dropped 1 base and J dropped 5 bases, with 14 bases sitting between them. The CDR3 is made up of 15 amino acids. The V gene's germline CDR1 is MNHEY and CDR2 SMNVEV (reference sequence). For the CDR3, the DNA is TGTGCCAGCAGTTTATGGGGGGGGCGCAGGGAGACCCAGTACTTC. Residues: CASSLWGGRRETQYF.